The 23 T cell receptor beta chains given below trace back to one sample, sequenced in a study of blood T cell repertoires in COVID-19. Some clones are missing from TCRdb's copy, which holds only in-frame ones; the method was immunoSEQ multiplex PCR. The sample contains 400,000 to 550,000 clones, approximately 90% of which appear only once. The source material was PBMCs or T cells enriched from blood (not recorded which). These receptors were taken from a young woman with acute COVID-19.

The chain links TRBV19 to TRBJ2-1, with D hard to call. CDR3 length: 14 residues. CDR1 is LNHDA and CDR2 is SQIVND in the germline V gene (reference sequence). V was pared by 1 base and J by 9 bases, with 13 bases between. CDR3 sequence (DNA): TGTGCCAGTAGTATAGCAGGCTCAACCAGTGAGCAGTTCTTC. Translated: CASSIAGSTSEQFF.

This clone has a single count. J is TRBJ2-1 and V is TRBV6-2 or TRBV6-3, with D uncertain. The CDR3 consists of 15 residues. Trimming took off 0 bases at V and 4 bases at J, with 10 bases between the two ends. The germline CDR1 and CDR2 sequences are MNHEY and SVGEGT. The DNA of the CDR3 is TGTGCCAGCAGTTACTCGAGTCTAGATTACAATGAGCAGTTCTTC. Encoded protein: CASSYSSLDYNEQFF.

The chain employs TRBV5-4 and TRBJ1-1, with D tentatively TRBD1 (5 bases). Per germline, CDR1 SGHNT and CDR2 YYREEE (reference sequence). The CDR3 runs 16 residues. V lost 5 bases, J lost 0 bases, and 17 bases lay in between. Written as DNA, the CDR3 is TGTGCCAGCAGTCGGGACTCCGTAGGCATGAACACTGAAGCTTTCTTT. As protein: CASSRDSVGMNTEAFF.

CDR3 in DNA: TGTGCCAGCAGCCAAGATCGAACGGTTACTGAAGCTTTCTTT. Translated, it gives CASSQDRTVTEAFF. The chain combines TRBV3-1 (or the pseudogene TRBV3-2) with TRBJ1-1; D gene uncertain. Germline loops: CDR1 LGHDT, CDR2 YNNKEL (reference sequence). The V end lost 0 bases, the J end lost 5 bases, and 10 bases lay between the germline ends. There are 14 residues in the CDR3.

The V gene is TRBV3-1 (or the pseudogene TRBV3-2), the J gene TRBJ2-3, with D maybe TRBD2 (6 bases). Between the trimmed V and J ends, which lost 0 bases and 5 bases, there was a span of 12 bases. The length of the CDR3 is 15 residues. The germline V gene has CDR1 LGHDT and CDR2 YNNKEL (reference sequence). The CDR3 DNA reads TGTGCCAGCAGCCAAGATGGGAGGTTGGTAGATACGCAGTATTTT. As protein: CASSQDGRLVDTQYF.

V usage is TRBV27 and J usage is TRBJ1-4; D is unclear. From germline, CDR1 is MNHEY and CDR2 SMNVEV (reference sequence). The CDR3 covers 15 residues. V gave up 0 bases and J gave up 6 bases, with 11 bases separating them. The CDR3 sequence is CASSLSNTFDEKLFF. The CDR3 DNA reads as TGTGCCAGCAGTTTATCAAACACGTTCGATGAAAAACTGTTTTTT.

This rearrangement joins TRBV9 to TRBJ2-5; tentatively, D is TRBD1 (5 bases). The CDR3 length is 15 residues. Germline V gene lookup returns CDR1 SGDLS and CDR2 YYNGEE. The V end lost 4 bases, the J end lost 5 bases, and 18 bases lay between the germline ends. In DNA form, the CDR3 reads TGTGCCAGCAGCCCCCAGACTGGGGCCGGGGAGACCCAGTACTTC. It encodes CASSPQTGAGETQYF. The complete variable domain, with remaining parts taken from reference TRBV9 and TRBJ2-5, reads DSGVTQTPKHLITATGQRVTLRCSPRSGDLSVYWYQQSLDQGLQFLIQYYNGEERAKGNILERFSAQQFPDLHSELNLSSLELGDSALYFCASSPQTGAGETQYFGPGTRLLVL.

This chain joins TRBV19 and TRBJ2-5; TRBD1 matches at 12 bases. With 6 bases clipped from V and 5 bases from J, the junction kept 7 bases outside the gene matches. CDR3 length: 15 amino acids. Germline V gene lookup returns CDR1 LNHDA and CDR2 SQIVND (reference sequence). Here the CDR3 reads CASSRPGQGAETQYF. CDR3 sequence (DNA): TGTGCCAGTAGCAGACCGGGACAGGGGGCCGAGACCCAGTACTTC.

The CDR3 spells CASSLEASGSGETQYF. CDR3 coding DNA: TGTGCCAGCAGCTTAGAGGCTAGCGGGAGCGGGGAGACCCAGTACTTC. V and J are TRBV7-6 and TRBJ2-5; 10 bases agree with TRBD2. Trimming took 1 base from V and 5 from J; bases not matched to a gene: 7. This CDR3 is 16 amino acids long. The germline CDR1 and CDR2 sequences are SGHVS and FNYEAQ.

Regarding this clone: This CDR3 is also generated by other DNA sequences in the sample. This chain uses TRBV9 with TRBJ2-2, with D possibly matching TRBD2 (5 bases). Per the germline V gene, CDR1 is SGDLS and CDR2 is YYNGEE. The CDR3 runs 15 residues. Trimming cost V 0 bases and J 4 bases, with 10 bases left between them. In DNA, the CDR3 is TGTGCCAGCAGCGTAGGGTCTGGGAGCACCGGGGAGCTGTTTTTT. It yields the protein CASSVGSGSTGELFF.

The chain links TRBV7-2 to TRBJ1-2; 8 bases match TRBD1. V was pared by 1 base and J by 8 bases, with 6 bases of the junction left unmatched. This CDR3 comprises 14 residues. Germline lookup yields CDR1 SGHTA and CDR2 FQGNSA. CDR3 protein: CASSLVAGGDGYTF. The DNA for the CDR3 is TGTGCCAGCAGCTTAGTGGCAGGGGGCGACGGCTACACCTTC.

This rearrangement joins TRBV14 to TRBJ2-3; TRBD2 agrees at 14 bases. Germline CDR1 and CDR2: SGHDN and FVKESK. This CDR3 has 16 amino acids. V trimming: 4 bases; J trimming: 3 bases; junction bases outside the gene matches: 3. The chain's CDR3 is CASSRTSGGITDTQYF. As DNA, the CDR3 is TGTGCCAGCAGCCGGACTAGCGGGGGGATAACAGATACGCAGTATTTT.

The J gene is TRBJ2-3, the V gene TRBV19, with D tentatively TRBD2 (5 bases). CDR1 is LNHDA and CDR2 is SQIVND in the germline V gene (reference sequence). There are 15 residues in the CDR3. Trimming took 6 bases from V and 2 from J, leaving 15 bases between them. CDR3 bases: TGTGCCAGTAGATCACTGCGGGTCCTCACAGATACGCAGTATTTT. This translates into CASRSLRVLTDTQYF. The full variable domain, its missing parts supplied by reference TRBV19 and TRBJ2-3, is DGGITQSPKYLFRKEGQNVTLSCEQNLNHDAMYWYRQDPGQGLRLIYYSQIVNDFQKGDIAEGYSVSREKKESFPLTVTSAQKNPTAFYLCASRSLRVLTDTQYFGPGTRLTVL.

The CDR3 sequence is CAIRKPGPGEDTQYF. The CDR3 nucleotides are TGTGCCATCAGGAAGCCAGGGCCGGGAGAAGATACGCAGTATTTT. The chain is built from TRBV10-3 and TRBJ2-3; D may be TRBD2 (6 bases). V was clipped by 6 bases and J by 5 bases, with 18 bases between them. The CDR3 totals 15 residues. Germline V gene sequence: CDR1 ENHRY, CDR2 SYGVKD.

The chain couples TRBV28 to TRBJ1-2, with D uncertain. Germline V CDR1 and CDR2: MDHEN, SYDVKM. V lost 6 bases and J 4 bases, leaving 12 bases between the germline ends. CDR3 length: 13 residues. CDR3 loop: CASRPGSLYGYTF. CDR3 nucleotides: TGTGCCAGCAGACCGGGGAGTCTCTATGGCTACACCTTC.

The chain is built from TRBV7-9 and TRBJ1-4; 9 bases are shared with TRBD1. The CDR3 is 14 residues long. Trimming at V came to 5 bases and at J to 13 bases, leaving 11 bases not matched to a gene. CDR1 SEHNR and CDR2 FQNEAQ come from the germline V gene (reference sequence). For the CDR3, the DNA is TGTGCCAGCAGCCGGGGACAGGGTCCGAATTTACTGTTTTTT. It is translated as CASSRGQGPNLLFF. Supplemented by reference TRBV7-9 and TRBJ1-4, the full variable domain reads DTGVSQNPRHKITKRGQNVTFRCDPISEHNRLYWYRQTLGQGPEFLTYFQNEAQLEKSRLLSDRFSAERPKGSFSTLEIQRTEQGDSAMYLCASSRGQGPNLLFFGSGTQLSVL.

The chain recombines TRBV2 with TRBJ1-4; D remains unclear. The germline gives CDR1 SNHLY, CDR2 FYNNEI. CDR3 length: 13 amino acids. Trimming left V 8 bases short and J 7 bases short, with 14 bases between. Here the CDR3 DNA reads TGTGCCAGCTTAAGAGGATCGGGTGAAAAACTGTTTTTT. This gives the protein CASLRGSGEKLFF.

This clone occurred once. V usage is TRBV7-8 and J usage is TRBJ1-1; a weak D match, TRBD1 (6 bases). Germline-derived CDR1 and CDR2 are SGHVS and FQNEAQ. This CDR3 is built from 12 residues. V gave up 7 bases and J gave up 4 bases, with 10 bases separating them. CDR3 DNA sequence: TGTGCCAGCACCATAGGGGGCACTGAAGCTTTCTTT. Translation gives CASTIGGTEAFF.

This clone appeared once. V is TRBV27 and J is TRBJ1-2, with D perhaps TRBD1 (6 bases). Germline values: CDR1 MNHEY, CDR2 SMNVEV (reference sequence). This CDR3 has 14 amino acids. Trimming removed 5 bases from V and 6 bases from J, with 16 bases in between. As DNA, the CDR3 is TGTGCCAGCAGTCCGCGGGGGGCGCAGGATGGCTACACCTTC. Its protein is CASSPRGAQDGYTF.

The CDR3 DNA reads as TGCGCCAGCAGCTTGATAGGCGACAGGGGGACTGAAGCTTTCTTT. It translates to CASSLIGDRGTEAFF. This rearrangement joins TRBV5-1 to TRBJ1-1, with 9 bases matching TRBD1. The V and J ends lost 1 base and 5 bases, in that order; junction bases with no gene match: 6. The length of the CDR3 is 15 residues. Per the germline V gene, CDR1 is SGHRS and CDR2 is YFSETQ.

The rearrangement uses TRBV6-6 and TRBJ2-2, with a weak D call TRBD2 (5 bases). The CDR3 is made up of 12 amino acids. Per germline, CDR1 MNHNY and CDR2 SVGAGI (reference sequence). Trimming removed 8 bases from V and 1 base from J, with 5 bases in between. The CDR3 is CASGLNTGELFF. CDR3 bases: TGTGCCAGCGGACTGAACACCGGGGAGCTGTTTTTT.

The chain uses TRBV2 and TRBJ1-6; a possible D gene is TRBD1 (5 bases). Germline V gene data show CDR1 as SNHLY and CDR2 as FYNNEI. Trimming stripped 6 bases from V and 9 bases from J, with 15 bases between. The CDR3 is 14 amino acids. CDR3 sequence reads: CASRERGGSSPLHF. The CDR3 DNA reads as TGTGCCAGCAGGGAGCGGGGGGGGAGTTCACCCCTCCACTTT.

This sequence joins TRBV11-2 and TRBJ2-7, with a weak D call TRBD1 (6 bases). Between the trimmed V and J ends, which lost 4 bases and 5 bases, there was a span of 18 bases. The CDR3 consists of 15 residues. Germline V gene sequence: CDR1 SGHAT, CDR2 FQNNGV. CDR3 DNA: TGTGCCAGCAGCTCTCCGGGACAAAAATTCCACGAGCAGTACTTC. Amino acid sequence: CASSSPGQKFHEQYF.